A single sample is the source of the 25 T cell receptor beta chains below, sequenced in a study of shared clonotypes between healthy human individuals. Some clones are missing from TCRdb's copy, which holds only in-frame ones; the method was immunoSEQ multiplex PCR. This table holds about 480,000 clones, about 75% found once. The material sequenced was PBMCs. These receptors were obtained from a woman aged 40 to 55 in good health. Some clones in this sample may be carry-over from other donors' samples.

V is TRBV28 and J is TRBJ2-7, with D perhaps given as TRBD1 or TRBD2 (6 bases each). CDR1 is MDHEN, CDR2 SYDVKM, per germline. Trimming left V 5 bases short and J 6 bases short, with 14 bases between. The CDR3 consists of 13 residues. The CDR3 bases are TGTGCCAGCAGTAGGCAACAGGGAGGCGAGCAGTACTTC. Translated, it gives CASSRQQGGEQYF.

J is TRBJ2-7 and V is TRBV11-2; 10 bases map to TRBD1. The CDR3 is 15 residues long. CDR1 and CDR2 from the germline V gene are SGHAT and FQNNGV. With V trimmed by 4 bases and J by 4 bases, 7 bases remained unmatched. CDR3 DNA sequence: TGTGCCAGCAGCTCTGCCGGGACAGGGGAGTACGAGCAGTACTTC. Protein product: CASSSAGTGEYEQYF.

Only a few counts were recorded for this clone. The J gene is TRBJ2-2, the V gene TRBV28; no reliable D call. Germline lookup yields CDR1 MDHEN and CDR2 SYDVKM. V lost 4 bases, J lost 4 bases, and 10 bases lay in between. The CDR3 has 14 amino acids. CDR3 bases: TGTGCCAGCAGTTCCACGATTTCCACCGGGGAGCTGTTTTTT. It yields the protein CASSSTISTGELFF.

V usage is TRBV29-1 and J usage is TRBJ2-5; D may be TRBD1 (6 bases). CDR1 and CDR2 (germline): SQVTM, ANQGSEA. The germline V and J ends were trimmed by 2 bases and 5 bases, with 15 bases remaining between them. CDR3 length: 14 amino acids. CDR3 region: CSVENSGAGETQYF. In DNA, the CDR3 is TGCAGCGTTGAAAATTCAGGGGCCGGGGAGACCCAGTACTTC.

The chain combines TRBV7-9 with TRBJ2-7, with TRBD2 matching over 7 bases. CDR1 and CDR2 from the germline V gene are SEHNR and FQNEAQ (reference sequence). J was trimmed by 5 bases and V by 2 bases; bases with no gene match: 9. The CDR3 consists of 15 residues. The DNA of the CDR3 is TGTGCCAGCAGCTTACTGGGAGGGCCTTTAGACGAGCAGTACTTC. This gives the protein CASSLLGGPLDEQYF. The entire variable domain, with the rest obtained from reference TRBV7-9 and TRBJ2-7, is as follows: DTGVSQNPRHKITKRGQNVTFRCDPISEHNRLYWYRQTLGQGPEFLTYFQNEAQLEKSRLLSDRFSAERPKGSFSTLEIQRTEQGDSAMYLCASSLLGGPLDEQYFGPGTRLTVT.

In the case of this clone: A junction boundary mismatches the germline segment, possibly from a read error. The CDR3: CASSAPGRAPGESMNF. The DNA of the CDR3 is TGTGCCAGCAGTGCACCTGGACGGGCCCCGGGAGAGAGCATGAACTTC. This chain connects TRBV28 to TRBJ2-7, with D possibly matching TRBD2 (6 bases). The CDR3 is made up of 16 amino acids. Germline CDR1 and CDR2: MDHEN and SYDVKM.

The gene calls are TRBV13 and TRBJ2-5; 9 nucleotides align to TRBD2. Germline lookup yields CDR1 PRHDT and CDR2 FYEKMQ (reference sequence). The J segment lost 5 bases and the V segment lost 5 bases, leaving 12 bases of the junction unmatched. The CDR3 extends over 16 amino acids. DNA for the CDR3: TGTGCCAGCAGCCCTGCGGCCAGCGGGAGGCCGGAGACCCAGTACTTC. It is translated as CASSPAASGRPETQYF.

In its sample, this clone was seen a few times. The rearrangement joins TRBV18 to TRBJ1-1; 8 nucleotides line up with TRBD1. This CDR3 is built from 14 residues. V dropped 3 bases and J dropped 0; count of bases not matched to a gene: 0. Germline V gene lookup returns CDR1 KGHSH and CDR2 LQKENI. CDR3 in amino acids: CASSPGQVNTEAFF. CDR3 DNA: TGTGCCAGCTCACCGGGACAGGTGAACACTGAAGCTTTCTTT.

The chain employs TRBV6-4 and TRBJ2-2; a weak D match, TRBD2 (5 bases). Germline CDR1 and CDR2: MRHNA and SNTAGT. The ends were cut back, 0 bases at V and 4 bases at J, with 12 bases in the middle. The CDR3 runs 16 residues. The CDR3 loop reads CASSDSRVGSTGELFF. In nucleotides, the CDR3 is TGTGCCAGCAGTGACTCCCGGGTTGGGAGCACCGGGGAGCTGTTTTTT.

This rearrangement joins TRBV7-6 to TRBJ2-1, with D perhaps TRBD2 (6 bases). The germline V and J ends were trimmed by 2 bases and 4 bases, with 12 bases remaining between them. Germline V gives CDR1 SGHVS, CDR2 FNYEAQ. The CDR3 totals 15 residues. The CDR3 spells CASSLIAGFYNEQFF. In DNA form, the CDR3 reads TGTGCCAGCAGCTTAATCGCGGGATTTTACAATGAGCAGTTCTTC.

The chain employs TRBV19 and TRBJ2-7; D tentatively reads TRBD1 or TRBD2 (5 bases each). Trimming pared 2 bases from V and 0 bases from J, leaving 8 bases between. CDR1 is LNHDA, CDR2 SQIVND, per germline (reference sequence). CDR3 size: 14 residues. In nucleotides, the CDR3 is TGTGCCAGTAGTATAACCGGGGCCTCCTACGAGCAGTACTTC. It encodes CASSITGASYEQYF.

V and J are TRBV10-1 and TRBJ2-1, with 9 bases lining up with TRBD2. The J segment lost 7 bases and the V segment lost 2 bases, leaving 9 bases of the junction unmatched. From germline, CDR1 is WNHNN and CDR2 SYGVQD (reference sequence). The CDR3 extends over 16 amino acids. The CDR3 protein is CASSELGLARLNEQFF. CDR3 in DNA: TGCGCCAGCAGTGAGCTCGGACTAGCGAGGCTTAATGAGCAGTTCTTC.

The chain joins TRBV5-6 to TRBJ1-2; TRBD1 agrees at 11 bases. With V trimmed by 4 bases and J by 5 bases, 7 bases remained unmatched. The germline gives CDR1 SGHDT, CDR2 YYEEEE. This CDR3 comprises 15 residues. Here the CDR3 reads CASSPPDRGQYGYTF. The CDR3 DNA is TGTGCCAGCAGCCCTCCGGACAGGGGGCAATATGGCTACACCTTC.

The J gene is TRBJ1-1, the V gene TRBV27, with D possibly matching TRBD1 (6 bases). Trimming removed 5 bases from V and 0 bases from J, with 16 bases in between. CDR1 is MNHEY and CDR2 is SMNVEV in the germline V gene (reference sequence). This CDR3 spans 16 amino acids. CDR3 amino acids: CASSPLQGGMNTEAFF. The CDR3 DNA sequence: TGTGCCAGCAGTCCTTTACAGGGTGGGATGAACACTGAAGCTTTCTTT.

This clone came up once. This sequence joins TRBV15 and TRBJ2-5, with D perhaps TRBD2 (6 bases). The DNA matches TRBJ2-7 better at its end, which makes the J call doubtful. In germline, CDR1 is LNHNV, CDR2 YYDKDF (reference sequence). The CDR3 loop spans 14 amino acids. This chain's CDR3 is CATSRGSGSDEQYF. CDR3 sequence (DNA): TGTGCCACCAGCAGAGGTAGCGGTTCCGACGAGCAGTACTTC.

The J gene is TRBJ1-2, the V gene TRBV5-8; 7 bases match TRBD1. The germline CDR1 and CDR2 sequences are SGHTS and YDEGEE. V shed 3 bases, J shed 0 bases, and the junction held 8 bases outside the gene matches. There are 16 residues in the CDR3. This chain's CDR3 is CASSWQTGLANYGYTF. The DNA for the CDR3 is TGTGCCAGCAGCTGGCAGACAGGGCTAGCTAACTATGGCTACACCTTC.

The chain employs TRBV7-6 and TRBJ1-2; 10 nucleotides line up with TRBD1. V lost 1 base, J lost 8 bases, and 7 bases stayed unmatched. Germline V lookup: CDR1 SGHVS, CDR2 FNYEAQ. The CDR3 contains 15 residues. CDR3 sequence reads: CASSLDSRQGAGYTF. The CDR3 DNA sequence: TGTGCCAGCAGCTTAGATTCTAGACAGGGGGCGGGCTACACCTTC. The full variable domain, rest sourced from reference TRBV7-6 and TRBJ1-2, is GAGVSQSPRYKVTKRGQDVALRCDPISGHVSLYWYRQALGQGPEFLTYFNYEAQQDKSGLPNDRFSAERPEGSISTLTIQRTEQRDSAMYRCASSLDSRQGAGYTFGSGTRLTVV.

The chain employs TRBV7-9 and TRBJ2-1; unclear D gene. Germline CDR1 is SEHNR and CDR2 is FQNEAQ (reference sequence). The V gene lost 5 bases and the J gene lost 1 base, with 15 bases spanning the gap. This CDR3 region has 16 residues. The CDR3, as DNA: TGTGCCAGCAGCACTGGAGTTTCTGGGTCCTACAATGAGCAGTTCTTC. Its protein is CASSTGVSGSYNEQFF.

The gene calls are TRBV19 and TRBJ1-1; 7 bases line up with TRBD1. V lost 6 bases, J lost 3 bases, and 7 bases stayed unmatched. Per germline, CDR1 LNHDA and CDR2 SQIVND (reference sequence). The CDR3 totals 14 residues. DNA for the CDR3: TGTGCCAGTAGGAGGGGGCTGGGATACACTGAAGCTTTCTTT. Translated: CASRRGLGYTEAFF.

The V gene is TRBV30, the J gene TRBJ2-7; no reliable D call. The CDR3 runs to 14 residues. Looked up from germline, CDR1 is GTSNPN and CDR2 is SVGIG (reference sequence). Between the trimmed V and J ends, which lost 0 bases and 0 bases, there was a span of 9 bases. The CDR3 spells CAWSVGVFSYEQYF. CDR3 nucleotide sequence: TGTGCCTGGAGTGTAGGTGTCTTCTCCTACGAGCAGTACTTC.

The V gene is TRBV28, the J gene TRBJ2-2; possible D gene TRBD1, 6 bases. Trimming cost V 6 bases and J 2 bases, with 13 bases left between them. This CDR3 is 15 amino acids long. Germline CDR1 and CDR2: MDHEN and SYDVKM. CDR3 sequence: CASRLIRGNTGELFF. For the CDR3, the DNA is TGTGCCAGCAGACTAATCAGGGGAAACACCGGGGAGCTGTTTTTT.

This clone came up once. V and J are TRBV5-1 and TRBJ1-3; D is ambiguous. Trimming left V 0 bases short and J 0 bases short, with 10 bases between. Germline V gene lookup returns CDR1 SGHRS and CDR2 YFSETQ. CDR3 length: 16 amino acids. CDR3 nucleotide sequence: TGCGCCAGCAGCTTGGGGGGTGCTAACTCTGGAAACACCATATATTTT. This gives the protein CASSLGGANSGNTIYF.

This chain links TRBV4-2 with TRBJ2-3; D ambiguous. There are 14 residues in the CDR3. CDR1 is LGHNA, CDR2 YNFKEQ, per germline. Trimming stripped 0 bases from V and 3 bases from J, with 7 bases between. The CDR3 bases are TGTGCCAGCAGCCAAGAGGGCCAAACAGATACGCAGTATTTT. Translated: CASSQEGQTDTQYF.

This clone has a single count. The germline gene is not matched at one end of the junction; a read error may be the cause. The CDR3 DNA sequence: TGCAGCGTGGAAGACAGATTCTCTCGAAACACCATATATTTT. This encodes CSVEDRFSRNTIYF. This chain joins TRBV29-1 and TRBJ1-3, with D possibly matching TRBD1 (5 bases). In germline, CDR1 is SQVTM, CDR2 ANQGSEA. This CDR3 comprises 14 residues.

The chain links TRBV28 to TRBJ1-3; D perhaps matches TRBD1 (5 bases). The germline CDR1 and CDR2 sequences are MDHEN and SYDVKM. The V end was cut by 2 bases, the J end by 3 bases, with 8 bases between. This CDR3 region has 14 residues. The CDR3 region has the DNA TGTGCCAGCAGTTTACAGGGTTTTGGAAACACCATATATTTT. Protein: CASSLQGFGNTIYF.